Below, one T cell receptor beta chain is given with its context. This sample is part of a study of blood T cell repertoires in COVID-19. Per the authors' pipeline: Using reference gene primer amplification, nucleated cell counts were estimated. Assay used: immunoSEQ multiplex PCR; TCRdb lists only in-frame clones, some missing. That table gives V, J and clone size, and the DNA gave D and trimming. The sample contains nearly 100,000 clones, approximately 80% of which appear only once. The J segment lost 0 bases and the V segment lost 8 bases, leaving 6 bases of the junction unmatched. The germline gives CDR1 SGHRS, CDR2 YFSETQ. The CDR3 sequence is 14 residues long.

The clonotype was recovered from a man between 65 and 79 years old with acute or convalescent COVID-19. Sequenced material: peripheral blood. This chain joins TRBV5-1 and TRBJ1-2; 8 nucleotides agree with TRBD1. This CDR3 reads CARWDRNTNYGYTF. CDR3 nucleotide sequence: TGCGCCAGGTGGGACAGGAATACTAACTATGGCTACACCTTC.